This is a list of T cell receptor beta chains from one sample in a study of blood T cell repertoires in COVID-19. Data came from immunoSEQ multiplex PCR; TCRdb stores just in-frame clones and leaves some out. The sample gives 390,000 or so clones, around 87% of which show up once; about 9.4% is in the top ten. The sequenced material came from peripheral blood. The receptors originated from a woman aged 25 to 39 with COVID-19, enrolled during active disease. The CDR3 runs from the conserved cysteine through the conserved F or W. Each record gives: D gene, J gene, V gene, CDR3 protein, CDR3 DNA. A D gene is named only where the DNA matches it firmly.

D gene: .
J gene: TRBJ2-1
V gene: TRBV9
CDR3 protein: CASSVGGGPGEQFF
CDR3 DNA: TGTGCCAGCAGCGTAGGAGGAGGGCCCGGTGAGCAGTTCTTC

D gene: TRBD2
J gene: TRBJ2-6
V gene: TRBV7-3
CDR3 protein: CASSLIAGAGANVLTF
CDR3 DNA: TGTGCCAGCAGCTTAATTGCGGGGGCTGGGGCCAACGTCCTGACTTTC

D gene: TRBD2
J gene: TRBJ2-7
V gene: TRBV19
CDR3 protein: CASRLAGGEQYF
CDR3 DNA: TGTGCCAGTAGACTAGCGGGAGGCGAGCAGTACTTC

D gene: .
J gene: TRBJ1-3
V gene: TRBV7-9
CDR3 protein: CASSSGLAGNTIYF
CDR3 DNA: TGTGCCAGCAGCTCGGGACTCGCTGGAAACACCATATATTTT

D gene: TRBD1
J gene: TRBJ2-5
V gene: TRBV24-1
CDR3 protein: CATSHPGQLETQYF
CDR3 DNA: TGTGCCACCAGCCACCCGGGACAGCTGGAGACCCAGTACTTC

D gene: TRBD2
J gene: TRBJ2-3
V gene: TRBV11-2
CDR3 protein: CASSQGPLGGRGTDTQYF
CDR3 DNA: TGTGCCAGCAGCCAGGGTCCGCTGGGCGGGAGGGGGACAGATACGCAGTATTTT

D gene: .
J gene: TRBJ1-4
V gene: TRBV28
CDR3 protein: CASSSTTTTNEKLFF
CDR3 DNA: TGTGCCAGCAGTTCAACCACTACAACTAATGAAAAACTGTTTTTT

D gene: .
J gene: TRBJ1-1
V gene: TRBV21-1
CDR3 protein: CASSAQGWDRGNTEAFF
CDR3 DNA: TGTGCCAGCAGCGCCCAAGGCTGGGACAGGGGGAACACTGAAGCTTTCTTT

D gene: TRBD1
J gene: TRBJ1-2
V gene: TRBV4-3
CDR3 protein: CASSQVPWTGARKNYGYTF
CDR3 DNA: TGCGCCAGCAGCCAAGTCCCCTGGACAGGGGCGAGAAAAAACTATGGCTACACCTTC

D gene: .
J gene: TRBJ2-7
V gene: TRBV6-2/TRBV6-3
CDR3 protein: CASSYRESTYEQYF
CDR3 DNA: TGTGCCAGCAGTTACCGGGAAAGCACCTACGAGCAGTACTTC

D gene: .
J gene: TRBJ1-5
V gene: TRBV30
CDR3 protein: CAWSVSVSQPQHF
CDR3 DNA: TGTGCCTGGAGTGTCTCTGTGAGTCAGCCCCAGCATTTT

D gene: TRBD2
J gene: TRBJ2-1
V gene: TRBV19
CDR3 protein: CASSSRLAGGTYNEQFF
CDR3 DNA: TGTGCCAGTAGTTCCCGACTAGCGGGAGGGACCTACAATGAGCAGTTCTTC